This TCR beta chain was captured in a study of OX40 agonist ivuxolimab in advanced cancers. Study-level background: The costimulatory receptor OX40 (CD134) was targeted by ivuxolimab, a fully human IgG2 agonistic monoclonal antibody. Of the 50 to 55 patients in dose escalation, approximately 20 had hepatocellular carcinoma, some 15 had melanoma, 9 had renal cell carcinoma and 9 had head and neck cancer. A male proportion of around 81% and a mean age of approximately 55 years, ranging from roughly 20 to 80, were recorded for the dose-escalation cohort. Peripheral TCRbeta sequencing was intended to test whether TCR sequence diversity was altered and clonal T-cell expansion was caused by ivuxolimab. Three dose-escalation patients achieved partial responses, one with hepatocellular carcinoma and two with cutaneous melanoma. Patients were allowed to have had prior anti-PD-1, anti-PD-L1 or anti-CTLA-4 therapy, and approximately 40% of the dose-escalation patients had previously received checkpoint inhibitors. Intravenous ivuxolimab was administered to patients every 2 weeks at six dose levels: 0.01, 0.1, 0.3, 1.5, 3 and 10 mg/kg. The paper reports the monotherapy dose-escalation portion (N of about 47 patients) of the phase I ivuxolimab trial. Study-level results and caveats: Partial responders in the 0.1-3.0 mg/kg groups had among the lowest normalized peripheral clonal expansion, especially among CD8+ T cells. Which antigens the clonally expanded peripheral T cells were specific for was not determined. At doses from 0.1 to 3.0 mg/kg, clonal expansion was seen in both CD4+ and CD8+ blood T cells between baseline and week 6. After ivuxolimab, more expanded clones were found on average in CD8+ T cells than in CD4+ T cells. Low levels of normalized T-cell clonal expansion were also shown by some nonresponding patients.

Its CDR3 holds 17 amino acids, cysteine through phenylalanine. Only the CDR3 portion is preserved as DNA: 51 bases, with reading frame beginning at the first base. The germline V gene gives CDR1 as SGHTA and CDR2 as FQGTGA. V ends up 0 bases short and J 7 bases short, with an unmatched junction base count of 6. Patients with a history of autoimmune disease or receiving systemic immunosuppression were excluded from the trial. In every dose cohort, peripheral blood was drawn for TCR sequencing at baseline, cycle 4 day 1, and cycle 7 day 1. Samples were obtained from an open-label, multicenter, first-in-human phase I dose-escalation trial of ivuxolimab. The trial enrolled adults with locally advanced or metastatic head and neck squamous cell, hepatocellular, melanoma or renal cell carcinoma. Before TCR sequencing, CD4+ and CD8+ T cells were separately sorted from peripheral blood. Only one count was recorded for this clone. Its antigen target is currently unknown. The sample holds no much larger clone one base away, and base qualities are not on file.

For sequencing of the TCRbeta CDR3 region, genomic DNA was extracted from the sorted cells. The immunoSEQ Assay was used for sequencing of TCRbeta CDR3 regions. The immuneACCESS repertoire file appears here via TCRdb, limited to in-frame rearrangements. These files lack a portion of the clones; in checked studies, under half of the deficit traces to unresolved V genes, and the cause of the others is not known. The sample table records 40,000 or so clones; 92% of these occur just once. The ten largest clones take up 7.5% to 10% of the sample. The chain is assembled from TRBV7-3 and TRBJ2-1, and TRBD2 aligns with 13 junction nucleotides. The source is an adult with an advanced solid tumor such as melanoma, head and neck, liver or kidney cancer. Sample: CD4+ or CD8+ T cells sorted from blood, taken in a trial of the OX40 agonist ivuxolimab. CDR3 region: CASSLTPGLAGDNEQFF. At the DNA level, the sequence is TGTGCCAGCAGCTTAACCCCTGGACTAGCGGGAGATAATGAGCAGTTCTTC.